Detailed here is one T cell receptor (beta chain). This entry is derived from a study of CD8 T cells in Susac syndrome. Study-wide context: The sequenced Susac syndrome patients included six who had clinically active disease and eight or nine who were in remission. Blood was drawn from Susac syndrome patients while they were therapy-naive, on corticosteroids, or on intravenous immunoglobulin alone.

The ends lost 5 bases at V and 14 bases at J; junction bases unmatched: 13. The CDR3 sequence is 13 residues long. The germline CDR1 and CDR2 sequences are SGDLS and YYNGEE. Reverse transcription of about 0.45 to 1 ug RNA used random hexamers. TCRdb recomputed calls from the immunoSEQ multiplex PCR reads with MiXCR, one row per CDR3 protein. Of 200,000 or so distinct CDR3 sequences in the sample, approximately 95% were seen once. TEMRA cells were FACS-enriched, and CD8+ and CD4+ T cells were isolated negatively. This TCR came from a human donor with Susac syndrome. The chain links TRBV9 to TRBJ2-4; 7 bases align to TRBD1. Material for sequencing was CD4+ T cells from PBMCs. CDR3 sequence (DNA): TGTGCCAGCAGAACCCGCCGGGACAGACTTGAGTACTTC. Its translation is CASRTRRDRLEYF. Full variable domain (missing parts from reference TRBV9 and TRBJ2-4): DSGVTQTPKHLITATGQRVTLRCSPRSGDLSVYWYQQSLDQGLQFLIQYYNGEERAKGNILERFSAQQFPDLHSELNLSSLELGDSALYFCASRTRRDRLEYFGAGTRLSVL.